A single sample gave rise to the 20 T cell receptor beta chains below, sequenced in a study of blood T cell repertoires in COVID-19 (dated by TCRdb to 2019 to 2021). The library was prepared using the immunoSEQ multiplex PCR assay. As stored in TCRdb, this immuneACCESS dataset retains in-frame rearrangements with V and J assigned. A fraction of the clones does not appear; measured against another copy, unresolved V genes explain less than half of the discrepancy, and the remainder lacks a known reason. The sample table lists fewer than 200,000 clones, 70% to 90% of them with a count of one. Approximately 4.4% of the sample goes to the ten largest clones. Specimen: PBMCs or T cells enriched from blood (not recorded which). The receptors derive from a woman aged 45 to 65 who had recovered from COVID-19.

The rearrangement joins TRBV7-3 to TRBJ1-5; 7 nucleotides align to TRBD1. The CDR3 loop spans 17 amino acids. The V gene's germline CDR1 is SGHTA and CDR2 FQGTGA. J was trimmed by 0 bases and V by 5 bases; bases with no gene match: 10. The CDR3 DNA reads as TGTGCCAGCAGCCCCCGGGGACAGATCTCTAGCAATCAGCCCCAGCATTTT. This sequence encodes CASSPRGQISSNQPQHF.

J is TRBJ2-7 and V is TRBV5-1; 7 bases agree with TRBD1. Germline V CDR1 and CDR2: SGHRS, YFSETQ. The CDR3 runs 17 residues. With 2 bases clipped from V and 6 bases from J, the junction kept 17 bases outside the gene matches. The CDR3 protein is CASSFGGGQGVWFEQYV. The CDR3 DNA sequence: TGCGCCAGCAGCTTTGGGGGTGGGCAGGGGGTCTGGTTCGAGCAGTACGTC.

This clone came up once. This chain uses TRBV2 with TRBJ2-1; D gene ambiguous. CDR1 and CDR2 from the germline V gene are SNHLY and FYNNEI. Between the trimmed V and J ends, which lost 7 bases and 7 bases, there was a span of 20 bases. The CDR3 totals 15 residues. The CDR3 nucleotides are TGTGCCAGCACCTCAGCTGGCAAGTGGCGGAATGAGCAGTTCTTC. As protein: CASTSAGKWRNEQFF.

The rearrangement links TRBV7-9 to TRBJ2-3; 7 bases align to TRBD1. Germline V gene sequence: CDR1 SEHNR, CDR2 FQNEAQ (reference sequence). The length of the CDR3 is 15 residues. V shed 8 bases, J shed 4 bases, and the junction held 12 bases outside the gene matches. CDR3 nucleotide sequence: TGTGCCAGCGGAAAGGGACAGCCCTCCCCAGATACGCAGTATTTT. Its translation: CASGKGQPSPDTQYF. Supplemented by reference TRBV7-9 and TRBJ2-3, the full variable domain reads DTGVSQNPRHKITKRGQNVTFRCDPISEHNRLYWYRQTLGQGPEFLTYFQNEAQLEKSRLLSDRFSAERPKGSFSTLEIQRTEQGDSAMYLCASGKGQPSPDTQYFGPGTRLTVL.

The V call is TRBV4-1, the J call TRBJ1-5; D might be TRBD1 (6 bases). The V end lost 2 bases, the J end lost 6 bases, and 14 bases lay between the germline ends. The CDR3 is made up of 15 amino acids. The germline CDR1 and CDR2 sequences are MGHRA and YSYEKL. The CDR3 bases are TGCGCCAGCAGCCAACCAGGGGCAGGGGTTCAGCCCCAGCATTTT. Protein product: CASSQPGAGVQPQHF.

The chain has TRBV7-8 and TRBJ2-1; 8 nucleotides align to TRBD1. This CDR3 contains 14 residues. Germline values: CDR1 SGHVS, CDR2 FQNEAQ. The V gene end was trimmed by 4 bases and the J gene end by 4 bases; junction bases not matched to a gene: 3. The CDR3 bases are TGTGCCAGCAGCTCCCGGACAGGGTACAATGAGCAGTTCTTC. Translation: CASSSRTGYNEQFF.

V is TRBV10-1 and J is TRBJ2-3; D is undetermined. The germline V and J ends were trimmed by 0 bases and 7 bases, with 8 bases remaining between them. The germline gives CDR1 WNHNN, CDR2 SYGVQD (reference sequence). This CDR3 contains 13 residues. Written as DNA, the CDR3 is TGCGCCAGCAGTGAGTCTAACTATCATACGCAGTATTTT. This gives the protein CASSESNYHTQYF.

This clone showed up just a few times. The rearrangement uses TRBV4-1 and TRBJ1-5, with 7 bases matching TRBD1. In germline, CDR1 is MGHRA, CDR2 YSYEKL. This CDR3 is built from 19 residues. With 0 bases clipped from V and 1 base from J, the junction kept 12 bases outside the gene matches. This chain's CDR3 is CASSQDETGNGPSNQPQHF. The CDR3 coding sequence is TGCGCCAGCAGCCAAGATGAGACAGGGAATGGACCAAGCAATCAGCCCCAGCATTTT.

The chain joins TRBV19 to TRBJ1-5; D is unresolved. The V end lost 3 bases, the J end lost 3 bases, and 6 bases lay between the germline ends. Germline CDR1 is LNHDA and CDR2 is SQIVND (reference sequence). The CDR3 runs to 13 residues. The chain's CDR3 is CASSIGVNQPQHF. The CDR3 DNA sequence: TGTGCCAGTAGTATTGGAGTCAATCAGCCCCAGCATTTT.

The chain employs TRBV6-2 or TRBV6-3 and TRBJ2-3, with a tentative D call TRBD1 (6 bases). This CDR3 spans 14 amino acids. CDR1 is MNHEY, CDR2 SVGEGT, per germline. The ends were cut back, 4 bases at V and 11 bases at J, with 19 bases in the middle. The CDR3 sequence is CASSLRSGVRGQYF. CDR3 coding DNA: TGTGCCAGCAGTTTAAGGTCAGGGGTTCGGGGGCAGTATTTT.

V and J are TRBV28 and TRBJ1-4; the match to TRBD1 covers 7 bases. The CDR3 is made up of 14 amino acids. V lost 5 bases and J lost 8; bases outside the gene matches: 8. CDR1 and CDR2 (germline): MDHEN, SYDVKM. CDR3 loop: CASSPGGEREKLFF. Here the CDR3 DNA reads TGTGCCAGCAGTCCAGGGGGTGAGAGGGAAAAACTGTTTTTT.

This clone was picked up one time. The chain is built from TRBV2 and TRBJ2-1; D call uncertain. Germline-derived CDR1 and CDR2 are SNHLY and FYNNEI. CDR3 length equals 15 residues. Trimming removed 6 bases at V and 0 bases at J, with 12 bases between. CDR3 sequence (DNA): TGTGCCAGCAGGATTGACGGCGGCTCCTACAATGAGCAGTTCTTC. Protein product: CASRIDGGSYNEQFF. Supplemented by reference TRBV2 and TRBJ2-1, the full variable domain reads EPEVTQTPSHQVTQMGQEVILRCVPISNHLYFYWYRQILGQKVEFLVSFYNNEISEKSEIFDDQFSVERPDGSNFTLKIRSTKLEDSAMYFCASRIDGGSYNEQFFGPGTRLTVL.

The J gene is TRBJ2-7, the V gene TRBV2, with 10 bases aligning to TRBD1. Germline CDR1 and CDR2: SNHLY and FYNNEI. The CDR3 runs to 16 residues. V trimming: 8 bases; J trimming: 6 bases; junction bases outside the gene matches: 16. CDR3 bases: TGTGCCAGCGACCCTTACGGGACAGGGGATCTCTGCGAGCAGTACGTC. Protein sequence: CASDPYGTGDLCEQYV.

This clone was recorded once. The rearrangement links TRBV18 to TRBJ1-6; 11 bases fit TRBD1. The CDR3 is 16 amino acids. Germline CDR1 reads KGHSH; CDR2 reads LQKENI. V trimming: 4 bases; J trimming: 7 bases; junction bases outside the gene matches: 6. CDR3 sequence reads: CASSRGTGGGNSPLHF. The CDR3 region has the DNA TGTGCCAGCTCACGAGGGACAGGGGGAGGAAATTCACCCCTCCACTTT. Full variable domain (rest looked up from reference TRBV18 and TRBJ1-6): NAGVMQNPRHLVRRRGQEARLRCSPMKGHSHVYWYRQLPEEGLKFMVYLQKENIIDESGMPKERFSAEFPKEGPSILRIQQVVRGDSAAYFCASSRGTGGGNSPLHFGNGTRLTVT.

This sequence joins TRBV27 and TRBJ1-2; TRBD1 matches at 8 bases. CDR1 is MNHEY and CDR2 is SMNVEV in the germline V gene (reference sequence). V lost 2 bases to trimming and J lost 6 bases; unmatched junction nucleotides: 5. The CDR3 covers 14 residues. CDR3 region: CASSLHRGVDGYTF. CDR3 nucleotides: TGTGCCAGCAGTTTACACAGGGGGGTCGATGGCTACACCTTC.

This chain connects TRBV15 to TRBJ1-2; D unresolved. Germline CDR1 is LNHNV and CDR2 is YYDKDF (reference sequence). CDR3 size: 14 residues. Trimming removed 0 bases at V and 5 bases at J, with 10 bases between. The DNA for the CDR3 is TGTGCCACCAGCAGAGATAACAGTAGATATGGCTACACCTTC. It yields the protein CATSRDNSRYGYTF.

This clone has more than one count but fewer than ten. The chain has TRBV24-1 and TRBJ2-1; TRBD2 matches at 13 bases. With 9 bases clipped from V and 5 bases from J, the junction kept 3 bases outside the gene matches. In germline, CDR1 is KGHDR, CDR2 SFDVKD. The CDR3 consists of 14 residues. The CDR3 region is CATGGTSGDNEQFF. CDR3 DNA sequence: TGTGCCACCGGGGGGACTAGCGGGGACAATGAGCAGTTCTTC.

The chain carries TRBV5-4 and TRBJ2-1; D unclear. Germline CDR1 is SGHNT and CDR2 is YYREEE (reference sequence). The CDR3 is made up of 13 amino acids. Between the trimmed V and J ends, which lost 3 bases and 4 bases, there was a span of 8 bases. Here the CDR3 DNA reads TGTGCCAGCAGCTCGGTTGATTACAATGAGCAGTTCTTC. Amino acid sequence: CASSSVDYNEQFF.

The chain recombines TRBV4-2 with TRBJ1-5; D is undetermined. V was shortened by 0 bases and J by 4 bases, with 7 bases between the two germline ends. Germline-derived CDR1 and CDR2 are LGHNA and YNFKEQ. The CDR3 is made up of 14 amino acids. The CDR3 DNA reads as TGTGCCAGCAGCCAAGACGCGGGGAATCAGCCCCAGCATTTT. This gives the protein CASSQDAGNQPQHF.

The chain uses TRBV7-2 and TRBJ1-4; perhaps TRBD1 as D (5 bases). This CDR3 comprises 17 residues. Germline V lookup: CDR1 SGHTA, CDR2 FQGNSA. Trimming took 1 base from V and 6 from J, leaving 18 bases between them. CDR3 sequence (DNA): TGTGCCAGCAGCTTAGATCTACGGTCAGGGTTCGATGAAAAACTGTTTTTT. This gives the protein CASSLDLRSGFDEKLFF.